The 5 T cell receptor beta chains listed next were all sequenced from one sample in a study of regulatory T cells in long-lasting Graves disease (dated by TCRdb to the early 2020s). Read against the paper, the sample's time point label means: newly diagnosed GD, antithyroid drugs for less than 3 months. For both TCR sequencing and RNA sequencing, RNA was extracted from PBMCs using TRIzol. Receptors were amplified or captured by multiplex PCR. TCRdb lists the instrument as Illumina HiSeq 4000. CDR3 regions were amplified by Arm-PCR with iRepertoire HTBI primers to construct TCR beta libraries. TCRdb reran the public reads through fastp at Q25 and MiXCR, keeping productive beta chains. A single entry per CDR3 protein holds the most common genes and DNA from its merged rows. For this sample there are fewer than 550,000 distinct CDR3 sequences; 16% appear just once. Approximately 22% of the sample belongs to the ten largest clones.

This sample was shared with a second study, whose subject was T cells in Graves' hyperthyroidism and ophthalmopathy.

Specimen: peripheral blood mononuclear cells (PBMCs), collected at new diagnosis, from a patient treated with antithyroid drugs. These TCRs come from a woman aged 18-35 years with Graves disease. Donor details come from another sample of the same person, matched by shared clones.

The chain couples TRBV7-9 to TRBJ1-3; no firm D call. There are 14 residues in the CDR3. Looked up from germline, CDR1 is SEHNR and CDR2 is FQNEAQ (reference sequence). Trimming shortened V by 1 base and J by 0 bases, and 4 bases separated the two germline ends. CDR3 residues: CASSLDVSGNTIYF. CDR3 nucleotide sequence: TGTGCCAGCAGCTTAGATGTCTCTGGAAACACCATATATTTT.

The table lists this clonotype with many counts. This sequence joins TRBV7-9 and TRBJ2-1; 12 bases map to TRBD2. Germline V gene data show CDR1 as SEHNR and CDR2 as FQNEAQ (reference sequence). CDR3 length: 17 amino acids. Trimming cost V 7 bases and J 3 bases; bases outside gene matches: 10. CDR3 DNA sequence: TGTGCCAGCACCCCGAAAGGGGGACTAGCGGGCTACAATGAGCAGTTCTTC. It is translated as CASTPKGGLAGYNEQFF.

This clonotype appeared a few times. J is TRBJ2-2 and V is TRBV24-1; TRBD2 matches at 12 bases. This CDR3 region has 19 residues. Per germline, CDR1 KGHDR and CDR2 SFDVKD. The V gene end was trimmed by 2 bases and the J gene end by 1 base; junction bases not matched to a gene: 7. DNA of the CDR3: TGTGCCACCAGTGATTACGGACTAGCGGGAATGGGGAACACCGGGGAGCTGTTTTTT. It encodes CATSDYGLAGMGNTGELFF.

The sample holds many counts of this clonotype. This chain uses TRBV2 with TRBJ2-7; 7 positions match TRBD2. The CDR3 extends over 15 amino acids. The V and J ends lost 6 bases and 5 bases, in that order; junction bases with no gene match: 13. Germline values: CDR1 SNHLY, CDR2 FYNNEI. In nucleotides, the CDR3 is TGTGCCAGCAGCCCCTTTGGGATCAGCGGGAACGAGCAGTACTTC. It encodes CASSPFGISGNEQYF.

This clonotype was recorded many times. The CDR3 region is CASSFWGNTEAFF. The CDR3 coding sequence is TGTGCCAGCAGTTTCTGGGGGAACACTGAAGCTTTCTTT. This chain joins TRBV28 and TRBJ1-1, with D hard to call. The ends were cut back, 3 bases at V and 1 base at J, with 6 bases in the middle. The CDR3 runs to 13 residues. Germline CDR1 reads MDHEN; CDR2 reads SYDVKM.